The clone carrying this T cell receptor (beta chain) appeared many times. Antigen specificity is unknown. This specimen comes from a study of T-cell memory formation after mild COVID-19. Whole-study findings and limits: There were some responding clones in pre-infection memory, which suggested that cross-reactive memory had joined. Mostly located in CM and EM were contracting CD4+ clones, with contracting CD8+ clones located in EMRA.

After 5'RACE with constant-segment primers, TCR alpha and TCR beta cDNA libraries carrying sample barcodes and UMIs were obtained. TCRdb reanalysed the 5' RACE reads using MiXCR and keeps one entry per CDR3 protein. The sample has 270,000 or so distinct CDR3 sequences, around 17% seen once. CDR3 size: 17 residues. Deletions cut 0 bases from V and 1 base from J, with 16 bases between. Per germline, CDR1 SGHDN and CDR2 FVKESK. This sequence joins TRBV14 and TRBJ2-7; perhaps TRBD1 as D (5 bases). Sequenced: PBMCs or a T cell subset sorted from them (not recorded which). This clonotype was obtained from a man aged 18 to 30 who had mild COVID-19 (a few samples of this study predate the infection). Cell type and time point are not known. The CDR3 here is CASSQDESPGYSYEQYF. The CDR3 DNA sequence: TGTGCCAGCAGCCAAGATGAGTCGCCAGGGTATTCCTACGAGCAGTACTTC. The variable domain in full, with the rest retrieved from reference TRBV14 and TRBJ2-7, is EAGVTQFPSHSVIEKGQTVTLRCDPISGHDNLYWYRRVMGKEIKFLLHFVKESKQDESGMPNNRFLAERTGGTYSTLKVQPAELEDSGVYFCASSQDESPGYSYEQYFGPGTRLTVT.